Listed below are T cell receptor beta chains from one sample, sequenced in a study of vaccination and CD4 T cells after COVID-19. The antigens these receptors bind are not known. Via MiXCR, TCRdb re-called the PCR reads, giving one row per CDR3 protein. The data hold over 10,000 distinct CDR3 sequences, with 53% observed a single time. The specimen was CD4+ T cells from blood, cultured in vitro. These receptors all come from a human donor who had recovered from COVID-19. CDR3s include the opening cysteine and the closing phenylalanine or tryptophan.

len,j_gene,v_gene,CDR3aa
12,TRBJ1-2,TRBV27,CASSPGQGGYTF
13,TRBJ1-2,TRBV6-5,CASSYSGDYGYTF
16,TRBJ2-2,TRBV7-2,CASSPQAGGNTGELFF
16,TRBJ1-5,TRBV10-3,CASRARTGGAIQPQHF
13,TRBJ2-7,TRBV28,CASRSDRGHEQYF
15,TRBJ2-5,TRBV6-1,CASTGTSADQETQYF
15,TRBJ1-5,TRBV24-1,CATSEAGGPFQPQHF
16,TRBJ2-3,TRBV24-1,CATSAGLAGGGDTQYF
15,TRBJ1-6,TRBV11-2,CASSLATGPNSPLHF
16,TRBJ1-6,TRBV5-1,CASSLESRAQGSPLHF
14,TRBJ2-7,TRBV7-2,CASSPLGRNYEQYF
14,TRBJ2-4,TRBV20-1,CSATYPSGKNIQYF
15,TRBJ1-6,TRBV6-1,CASSSEGGLRGALHF
14,TRBJ2-7,TRBV29-1,CSVVLGQGNDEQYF